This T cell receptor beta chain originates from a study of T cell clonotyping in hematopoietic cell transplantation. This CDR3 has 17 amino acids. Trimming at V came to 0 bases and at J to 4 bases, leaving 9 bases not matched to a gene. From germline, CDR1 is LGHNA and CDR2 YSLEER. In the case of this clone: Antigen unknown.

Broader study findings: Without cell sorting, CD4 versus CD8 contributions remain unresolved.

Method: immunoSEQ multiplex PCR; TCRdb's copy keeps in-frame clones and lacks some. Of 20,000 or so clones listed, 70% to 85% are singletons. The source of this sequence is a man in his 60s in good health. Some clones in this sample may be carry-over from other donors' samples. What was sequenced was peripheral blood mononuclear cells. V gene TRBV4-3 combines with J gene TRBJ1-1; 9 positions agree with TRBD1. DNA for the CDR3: TGCGCCAGCAGCCAAGAGGTCTGGGGACAGGGAGGCACTGAAGCTTTCTTT. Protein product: CASSQEVWGQGGTEAFF.